The source of this TCR beta chain is a study of cytomegalovirus exposure and HLA in healthy donors. The study's findings and limits: Data from an earlier analysis indicated that most TCR beta V segments were productive either about 90% or about 30% of the time. Association with HLA alleles at 0.05 false discovery rate was found for approximately 18,000 TCR beta sequences in a later analysis.

Primers for the PCR totalled 60 Vbeta and 13 Jbeta. Clones were read by immunoSEQ multiplex PCR, and TCRdb kept only the in-frame ones, dropping some. The sample lists about 110,000 clones; roughly three quarters were seen once. From germline, CDR1 is MNHNS and CDR2 SASEGT. V was shortened by 2 bases and J by 10 bases, with 12 bases between the two germline ends. The CDR3 is 13 amino acids. Notes on this clone: Antigen specificity is unknown.

The rearrangement links TRBV6-1 to TRBJ2-1; possibly TRBD1 for D (5 bases). The clonotype comes from a man between 40 and 49 years old in good health and CMV-seropositive. The sequencing sample was made of PBMCs. Here the CDR3 reads CASSERTRGEQFF. In nucleotides, the CDR3 is TGTGCCAGCAGTGAACGGACAAGGGGCGAGCAGTTCTTC.